These T cell receptor beta chains were read from a single sample in a study of blood T cells in healthy people across ages. TCRdb re-derived calls from the 5' RACE reads in MiXCR, one entry per CDR3 protein. The repertoire holds some 790,000 distinct CDR3 sequences, 29% seen once, with approximately 15% in the top ten. What was sequenced was blood. The receptor set was obtained from a woman aged 80 or older in good health. Both conserved end residues are trimmed from each CDR3.

TRBJ1-1	TRBV4-2	ASSQEGGTEAF
TRBJ2-7	TRBV27	ASSFRFMGARVHGQY
TRBJ1-4	TRBV5-1	ASSLSQGMEKLF
TRBJ1-1	TRBV2	ASSEWEGKNTEAF
TRBJ2-5	TRBV5-1	ASSPGQAQETQY
TRBJ1-2	TRBV10-3	AISERAGRRNGYT
TRBJ1-2	TRBV20-1	SASPGQAVGGYT
TRBJ2-7	TRBV6-5	ARQRSSRYEQY
TRBJ2-5	TRBV25-1	ASSEPGGETQY
TRBJ1-1	TRBV6-5	ASSPFPTAGRTGAF
TRBJ2-5	TRBV20-1	SAREGGGAWETQY
TRBJ1-3	TRBV5-1	ASSRTGHDSGNTIY
TRBJ1-1	TRBV20-1	SARQSGTEAF
TRBJ2-3	TRBV12-3/TRBV12-4	ASSFPSQTGLAGDTQY
TRBJ1-4	TRBV7-9	ASSFGDRGTEKLF
TRBJ1-1	TRBV7-9	ASSLRQGDTEAF
TRBJ1-1	TRBV20-1	SADRTGLNTEAF
TRBJ1-1	TRBV4-3	ASSQVTGGVNTEAF
TRBJ2-1	TRBV3-1	ASNPTSGSYNEQF
TRBJ2-3	TRBV12-3/TRBV12-4	ASLTTSTDTQY
TRBJ2-1	TRBV18	ASSPPSRPSYNEQF
TRBJ1-2	TRBV3-1	ASSQSIAGGYT
TRBJ2-3	TRBV11-3	ASSYRGDTQY
TRBJ2-2	TRBV27	ASSWVAGELF
TRBJ1-5	TRBV5-5	ASSFFPGRNQPQH
TRBJ2-3	TRBV4-3	ASSQAPTGTTDTQY
TRBJ1-4	TRBV29-1	SVEGGGEKLF
TRBJ1-1	TRBV12-5	ASGLVQGRNTEAF
TRBJ2-3	TRBV5-1	ASSLASGGRTDTQY
TRBJ2-7	TRBV4-1	ASSQELRLHYEQY
NA	TRBV19	ASSISLGLAGGETQY
TRBJ2-4	TRBV5-6	ASSKTGLWAKNIQY
TRBJ2-1	TRBV5-8	ASSKRGQGYNEQF
TRBJ2-5	TRBV12-3/TRBV12-4	ASRPRGYQETQY
TRBJ2-1	TRBV6-2/TRBV6-3	ASFSQGTYNEQF
TRBJ2-1	TRBV7-2	ASSLKVLGASYNEQF
TRBJ1-2	TRBV7-2	ASSAYRGGYT
TRBJ1-6	TRBV4-3	ASSRKYTDSPPH
TRBJ2-6	TRBV7-8	ASQRGQGNVLT
TRBJ1-1	TRBV20-1	SASIPGQGGPNTEAF